Listed here are 25 T cell receptor beta chains from one sample, sequenced in a study of blood T cell repertoires in COVID-19. The table came from immunoSEQ multiplex PCR; TCRdb's copy has only in-frame clones and leaves some out. The sample lists roughly 400,000 clones; 87% were seen once. The specimen sequenced was PBMCs or T cells enriched from blood (not recorded which). These receptors originate from a woman aged 50 to 65 who had recovered from COVID-19.

The rearrangement uses TRBV4-1 and TRBJ2-3, with D tentatively TRBD1 (5 bases). The length of the CDR3 is 13 residues. V gave up 1 base and J gave up 5 bases, with 7 bases separating them. Germline assignment: CDR1 MGHRA and CDR2 YSYEKL. The CDR3 DNA follows: TGCGCCAGCAGCCAAGCAAGGGGAGATACGCAGTATTTT. This encodes CASSQARGDTQYF.

This clone was seen more than once but under ten times. CDR3 region: CASIPTGETYGYTF. The CDR3 DNA follows: TGTGCCAGTATTCCTACAGGGGAGACCTATGGCTACACCTTC. The chain uses TRBV19 and TRBJ1-2; 7 bases fit TRBD1. The J segment lost 4 bases and the V segment lost 7 bases, leaving 9 bases of the junction unmatched. Looked up from germline, CDR1 is LNHDA and CDR2 is SQIVND (reference sequence). The length of the CDR3 is 14 residues.

The chain carries TRBV14 and TRBJ1-1; D unclear. Germline V gene sequence: CDR1 SGHDN, CDR2 FVKESK. V lost 0 bases and J lost 11, with 10 bases in between. CDR3 length equals 12 residues. The CDR3 is CASSQDSWSAFF. The CDR3 nucleotides are TGTGCCAGCAGCCAAGATTCTTGGAGCGCTTTCTTT.

There are a few counts of this clone. The chain combines TRBV2 with TRBJ1-1; TRBD1 agrees at 9 bases. The CDR3 sequence is 14 residues long. Trimming at V came to 5 bases and at J to 5 bases, leaving 6 bases not matched to a gene. Germline lookup yields CDR1 SNHLY and CDR2 FYNNEI. DNA of the CDR3: TGTGCCAGCAGTCGGGACAGGGCGGTGACTGAAGCTTTCTTT. Translated: CASSRDRAVTEAFF. The whole variable domain, filled in from reference TRBV2 and TRBJ1-1, reads EPEVTQTPSHQVTQMGQEVILRCVPISNHLYFYWYRQILGQKVEFLVSFYNNEISEKSEIFDDQFSVERPDGSNFTLKIRSTKLEDSAMYFCASSRDRAVTEAFFGQGTRLTVV.

The chain couples TRBV4-3 to TRBJ1-1; 9 bases match TRBD1. The CDR3 has 14 residues. Looked up from germline, CDR1 is LGHNA and CDR2 is YSLEER. Trimming took 3 bases from V and 5 from J; bases not matched to a gene: 4. The CDR3 reads CASSHTDRGTEAFF. Here the CDR3 DNA reads TGCGCCAGCAGCCACACGGACAGGGGAACTGAAGCTTTCTTT.

The rearrangement links TRBV6-5 to TRBJ1-6, with D uncertain. The CDR3 spans 13 residues. The V gene lost 5 bases and the J gene lost 4 bases, with 6 bases spanning the gap. CDR1 is MNHEY and CDR2 is SVGAGI in the germline V gene. CDR3 amino acids: CASSPGYNSPLHF. The DNA of the CDR3 is TGTGCCAGCAGTCCAGGTTATAATTCACCCCTCCACTTT.

This clone was observed a handful of times. The chain employs TRBV18 and TRBJ2-1, with TRBD2 identical over 7 bases. V was clipped by 3 bases and J by 2 bases; unmatched bases: 10. This CDR3 region has 17 residues. CDR1 is KGHSH and CDR2 is LQKENI in the germline V gene. CDR3 sequence reads: CASSPRSGEGPYNEQFF. CDR3 bases: TGTGCCAGCTCACCGCGCAGCGGGGAGGGTCCCTACAATGAGCAGTTCTTC.

The genes are TRBV27 and TRBJ2-5; possible D gene TRBD2, 5 bases. The CDR3 is 16 residues long. CDR1 MNHEY and CDR2 SMNVEV come from the germline V gene (reference sequence). V gave up 7 bases and J gave up 5 bases, with 23 bases separating them. The CDR3 nucleotides are TGTGCCAGCACCCCCCGGGGTGGGTCCGCGAGGGAGACCCAGTACTTC. Protein: CASTPRGGSARETQYF.

The chain recombines TRBV9 with TRBJ1-2; TRBD1 matches 11 bases. With V trimmed by 5 bases and J by 4 bases, 7 bases remained unmatched. The CDR3 consists of 15 residues. Germline CDR1 reads SGDLS; CDR2 reads YYNGEE. In DNA form, the CDR3 reads TGTGCCAGCAGTCGCGGACAGGGGGCAGGCTATGGCTACACCTTC. Its translation is CASSRGQGAGYGYTF.

This chain connects TRBV28 to TRBJ1-2, with 10 positions matching TRBD1. The V segment lost 4 bases and the J segment 3 bases; nucleotides outside the gene matches: 8. This CDR3 contains 16 residues. Per germline, CDR1 MDHEN and CDR2 SYDVKM. The CDR3 reads CASSWVWDRGDYGYTF. The CDR3 nucleotides are TGTGCCAGCAGTTGGGTCTGGGACAGGGGAGACTATGGCTACACCTTC.

This clone came up once. The rearrangement joins TRBV29-1 to TRBJ1-2; TRBD1 might be the D (6 bases). Trimming left V 7 bases short and J 1 base short, with 13 bases between. The CDR3 spans 13 residues. Looked up from germline, CDR1 is SQVTM and CDR2 is ANQGSEA. CDR3 in DNA: TGCAGCGCTGGGACATTTAGTAACTATGGCTACACCTTC. It yields the protein CSAGTFSNYGYTF.

The V gene is TRBV19, the J gene TRBJ2-3; 7 bases are shared with TRBD1. This CDR3 contains 13 residues. The V and J ends lost 6 bases and 5 bases, in that order; junction bases with no gene match: 5. From germline, CDR1 is LNHDA and CDR2 SQIVND (reference sequence). CDR3 residues: CASRMDRRDTQYF. The CDR3, as DNA: TGTGCCAGTAGAATGGACAGGCGAGATACGCAGTATTTT.

The V and J genes are TRBV19 and TRBJ1-5; a possible D gene is TRBD1 (5 bases). Germline V CDR1 and CDR2: LNHDA, SQIVND (reference sequence). The CDR3 has 14 residues. V was trimmed by 3 bases and J by 3 bases, leaving 9 bases between them. This CDR3 is CASSMDTSNQPQHF. CDR3 DNA: TGTGCCAGTAGTATGGACACTTCCAATCAGCCCCAGCATTTT.

The chain links TRBV3-1 (or the pseudogene TRBV3-2) to TRBJ1-1; no firm D call. This CDR3 is built from 14 residues. Trimming removed 3 bases at V and 0 bases at J, with 8 bases between. Germline loops: CDR1 LGHDT, CDR2 YNNKEL (reference sequence). CDR3 residues: CASSQGWMNTEAFF. The CDR3 nucleotides read TGTGCCAGCAGCCAGGGCTGGATGAACACTGAAGCTTTCTTT.

The rearrangement uses TRBV19 and TRBJ1-5; possible D gene TRBD1, 6 bases. The V gene's germline CDR1 is LNHDA and CDR2 SQIVND (reference sequence). Trimming took off 6 bases at V and 2 bases at J, with 17 bases between the two ends. The CDR3 covers 16 residues. The CDR3 DNA reads as TGTGCCAGTAGCCTTCCCCGGGGGGGCGGCAATCAGCCCCAGCATTTT. Translated: CASSLPRGGGNQPQHF.

The CDR3 sequence is CASSYLGSRNTEAFF. CDR3 coding DNA: TGTGCCAGCAGCTACCTCGGGTCTCGGAACACTGAAGCTTTCTTT. J is TRBJ1-1 and V is TRBV7-8; D not resolved. The V gene's germline CDR1 is SGHVS and CDR2 FQNEAQ. Trimming took off 4 bases at V and 1 base at J, with 13 bases between the two ends. The CDR3 loop spans 15 amino acids.

CDR3 in amino acids: CASSQDRIYGYTF. CDR3 coding DNA: TGCGCCAGCAGCCAAGACAGGATCTATGGCTACACCTTC. This chain connects TRBV4-3 to TRBJ1-2; D is unclear. The germline gives CDR1 LGHNA, CDR2 YSLEER. V lost 0 bases and J 4 bases, leaving 6 bases between the germline ends. This CDR3 contains 13 residues.

The J gene is TRBJ2-2, the V gene TRBV4-2, with 8 bases identical to TRBD2. Trimming took 9 bases from V and 2 from J; bases not matched to a gene: 5. The CDR3 runs to 14 residues. Germline CDR1 reads LGHNA; CDR2 reads YNFKEQ. The CDR3 protein is CASAAGGNTGELFF. The CDR3 DNA reads TGTGCCAGTGCGGCGGGGGGAAACACCGGGGAGCTGTTTTTT.

This clone has only a few counts. This rearrangement joins TRBV5-1 to TRBJ1-3, with D unresolved. The CDR3 is made up of 14 amino acids. Trimming took 1 base from V and 0 from J, leaving 5 bases between them. Germline-derived CDR1 and CDR2 are SGHRS and YFSETQ. CDR3 in amino acids: CASSLYTSGNTIYF. The CDR3 DNA is TGCGCCAGCAGCTTGTACACCTCTGGAAACACCATATATTTT.

The genes are TRBV7-9 and TRBJ1-1; the match to TRBD1 covers 7 bases. The CDR3 loop spans 17 amino acids. J gave up 1 base and V 5 bases, and 13 bases lay outside the gene matches. CDR1 is SEHNR and CDR2 is FQNEAQ in the germline V gene (reference sequence). The CDR3 spells CASSTPLVWDRNTEAFF. The CDR3 nucleotides read TGTGCCAGCAGCACACCCTTAGTGTGGGACAGGAACACTGAAGCTTTCTTT.

In its sample, this clone was seen once. The chain couples TRBV18 to TRBJ1-2; 7 bases agree with TRBD1. The CDR3 has 14 residues. CDR1 is KGHSH and CDR2 is LQKENI in the germline V gene. Trimming removed 1 base from V and 2 bases from J; junction bases left unmatched: 1. The CDR3 DNA sequence: TGTGCCAGCTCACCACGGGACAGCAACTATGGCTACACCTTC. It codes for CASSPRDSNYGYTF.

The chain is built from TRBV7-8 and TRBJ1-1; D gene ambiguous. The germline gives CDR1 SGHVS, CDR2 FQNEAQ. V shed 4 bases and J shed 3 bases, with 12 bases lying between them. The CDR3 is made up of 14 amino acids. The CDR3 sequence is CASSYYGRDTEAFF. CDR3 nucleotide sequence: TGTGCCAGCAGCTACTATGGCAGAGACACTGAAGCTTTCTTT.

This clone was seen only once. The rearrangement joins TRBV19 to TRBJ2-2; unclear D gene. This CDR3 region has 13 residues. Germline CDR1 LNHDA, CDR2 SQIVND (reference sequence). The ends were cut back, 5 bases at V and 3 bases at J, with 7 bases in the middle. The chain's CDR3 is CASSGLYTGELFF. CDR3 in DNA: TGTGCCAGTAGTGGCCTTTACACCGGGGAGCTGTTTTTT.

This sequence joins TRBV28 and TRBJ1-3, with D possibly TRBD1 on 6 matching bases. This CDR3 spans 14 amino acids. V was cut by 8 bases and J by 4 bases, with 15 bases left in between. CDR1 is MDHEN, CDR2 SYDVKM, per germline. The CDR3 reads CASRPGQPGNTIYF. Here the CDR3 DNA reads TGTGCCAGCCGCCCCGGACAGCCAGGAAACACCATATATTTT.

J is TRBJ1-2 and V is TRBV2; no firm D call. The germline gives CDR1 SNHLY, CDR2 FYNNEI. V lost 8 bases to trimming and J lost 9 bases, with 16 bases between them. The CDR3 covers 12 residues. CDR3 bases: TGTGCCAGCGAGGGCGTCGGGTCGAGCTACACCTTC. It translates to CASEGVGSSYTF.